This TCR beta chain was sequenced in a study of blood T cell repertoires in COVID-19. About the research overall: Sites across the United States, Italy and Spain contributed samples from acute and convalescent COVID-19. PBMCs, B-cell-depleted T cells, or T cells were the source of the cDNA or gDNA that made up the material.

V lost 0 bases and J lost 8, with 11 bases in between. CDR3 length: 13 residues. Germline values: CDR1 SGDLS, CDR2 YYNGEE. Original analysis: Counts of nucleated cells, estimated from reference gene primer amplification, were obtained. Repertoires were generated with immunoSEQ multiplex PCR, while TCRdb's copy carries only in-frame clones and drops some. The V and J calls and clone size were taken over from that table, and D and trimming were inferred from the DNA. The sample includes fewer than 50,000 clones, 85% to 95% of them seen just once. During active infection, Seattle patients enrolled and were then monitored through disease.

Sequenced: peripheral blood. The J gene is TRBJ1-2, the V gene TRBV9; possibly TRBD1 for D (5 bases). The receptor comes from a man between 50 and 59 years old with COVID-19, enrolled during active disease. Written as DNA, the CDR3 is TGTGCCAGCAGCGTAGGGCAGGGTGACGGCTACACCTTC. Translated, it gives CASSVGQGDGYTF.